These 25 T cell receptor beta chains originate from one sample sequenced in a study of blood T cell repertoires in COVID-19. Profiling relied on immunoSEQ multiplex PCR, and the TCRdb table lists in-frame clones only, not all of them. This sample carries roughly 100,000 clones, more than 75% of them seen once, and the ten largest clones take about 18%. The sequenced sample consisted of peripheral blood. The receptors were gathered from an elderly man with acute or convalescent COVID-19.

The rearrangement uses TRBV12-3 or TRBV12-4 and TRBJ1-1; D is possibly TRBD1 (5 bases). V was pared by 6 bases and J by 0 bases, with 8 bases between. This CDR3 region has 13 residues. The CDR3 DNA sequence: TGTGCCAGCAGCTCGACAGTGAACACTGAAGCTTTCTTT. Translation gives CASSSTVNTEAFF.

Only a few counts were recorded for this clone. The J gene is TRBJ2-7, the V gene TRBV27; TRBD2 aligns across 10 bases. This CDR3 region has 15 residues. CDR1 and CDR2 (germline): MNHEY, SMNVEV (reference sequence). V trimming: 6 bases; J trimming: 3 bases; junction bases outside the gene matches: 8. CDR3 DNA sequence: TGTGCCAGCAGGTATGAGGGACTAGCGTTCTACGAGCAGTACTTC. Amino acids: CASRYEGLAFYEQYF.

V is TRBV4-3 and J is TRBJ2-7; D is possibly TRBD1 (5 bases). The V gene's germline CDR1 is LGHNA and CDR2 YSLEER. The CDR3 has 15 residues. The V end was cut by 0 bases, the J end by 4 bases, with 13 bases between. This CDR3 reads CASSQDWQGRYEQYF. The DNA for the CDR3 is TGCGCCAGCAGCCAAGATTGGCAGGGAAGGTACGAGCAGTACTTC.

The chain is built from TRBV20-1 and TRBJ2-2; 14 bases are a match to TRBD2. With V trimmed by 3 bases and J by 6 bases, 6 bases remained unmatched. The V gene's germline CDR1 is DFQATT and CDR2 SNEGSKA (reference sequence). CDR3 size: 16 residues. CDR3 in amino acids: CSASATSGRAAGELFF. CDR3 nucleotides: TGCAGTGCTAGTGCGACTAGCGGGAGGGCCGCCGGGGAGCTGTTTTTT.

The V gene is TRBV4-3, the J gene TRBJ2-2; 8 bases agree with TRBD2. Germline CDR1 LGHNA, CDR2 YSLEER. The CDR3 consists of 18 residues. V gave up 0 bases and J gave up 6 bases; unmatched junction bases: 12. The CDR3 DNA follows: TGCGCCAGCAGCCAAGATAACAGCGGGAGAGGGAAGTCCGGGGAGCTGTTTTTT. Translation gives CASSQDNSGRGKSGELFF.

The chain is built from TRBV5-1 and TRBJ2-7, with D possibly matching TRBD1 (6 bases). The V gene lost 4 bases and the J gene lost 3 bases, with 14 bases spanning the gap. The CDR3 is 14 residues long. CDR1 is SGHRS, CDR2 YFSETQ, per germline. CDR3 residues: CASSPRAGDYEQYF. Here the CDR3 DNA reads TGCGCCAGCAGCCCCCGGGCAGGGGACTACGAGCAGTACTTC. The full variable domain, rest sourced from reference TRBV5-1 and TRBJ2-7, is KAGVTQTPRYLIKTRGQQVTLSCSPISGHRSVSWYQQTPGQGLQFLFEYFSETQRNKGNFPGRFSGRQFSNSRSEMNVSTLELGDSALYLCASSPRAGDYEQYFGPGTRLTVT.

The rearrangement uses TRBV6-2 or TRBV6-3 and TRBJ1-5, with D uncertain. The germline gives CDR1 MNHEY, CDR2 SVGEGT. Trimming removed 2 bases at V and 7 bases at J, with 12 bases between. This CDR3 comprises 14 residues. CDR3 amino acids: CASSYASSRQPQHF. In DNA, the CDR3 is TGTGCCAGCAGTTACGCGTCGAGTCGGCAGCCCCAGCATTTT.

The V call is TRBV19, the J call TRBJ1-4, with 8 bases lining up with TRBD1. Germline trimming cut 9 bases from V and 2 bases from J; bases unmatched to any gene: 2. The CDR3 totals 13 residues. Per the germline V gene, CDR1 is LNHDA and CDR2 is SQIVND (reference sequence). This CDR3 reads CASRQGTNEKLFF. The CDR3 bases are TGTGCCAGCCGACAGGGGACTAATGAAAAACTGTTTTTT.

In this sample, this clone turned up a few times. This chain links TRBV28 with TRBJ2-5, with TRBD2 matching 8 bases. The CDR3 runs to 14 residues. With V trimmed by 1 base and J by 5 bases, 3 bases remained unmatched. CDR1 MDHEN and CDR2 SYDVKM come from the germline V gene. CDR3 in DNA: TGTGCCAGCAGTTTATCGGGAGGGGCCGAGACCCAGTACTTC. Translated, it gives CASSLSGGAETQYF.

The CDR3 DNA sequence: TGTGCCTGGAGTAAAACAGCAACTAATGAAAAACTGTTTTTT. Translating gives CAWSKTATNEKLFF. This chain uses TRBV30 with TRBJ1-4; the D is unclear. Trimming took 2 bases from V and 0 from J, leaving 7 bases between them. The CDR3 contains 14 residues. CDR1 is GTSNPN and CDR2 is SVGIG in the germline V gene (reference sequence). The variable domain in full, with the rest retrieved from reference TRBV30 and TRBJ1-4, is SQTIHQWPATLVQPVGSPLSLECTVEGTSNPNLYWYRQAAGRGLQLLFYSVGIGQISSEVPQNLSASRPQDRQFILSSKKLLLSDSGFYLCAWSKTATNEKLFFGSGTQLSVL.

CDR3 region: CASSYKGGTEAFF. The CDR3, as DNA: TGTGCCAGCAGTTACAAAGGAGGCACTGAAGCTTTCTTT. The chain is built from TRBV6-5 and TRBJ1-1; D gene ambiguous. Germline V gene sequence: CDR1 MNHEY, CDR2 SVGAGI. The CDR3 is made up of 13 amino acids. V lost 2 bases to trimming and J lost 4 bases, with 8 bases between them.

J is TRBJ1-2 and V is TRBV12-3 or TRBV12-4, with 7 bases that match TRBD1. The CDR3 length is 13 residues. V gave up 7 bases and J gave up 8 bases; unmatched junction bases: 10. CDR3 loop: CASILTGTDGYTF. The CDR3 DNA is TGTGCCAGCATCCTAACCGGGACAGACGGCTACACCTTC.

The chain recombines TRBV4-1 with TRBJ2-7, with D possibly TRBD2 on 6 matching bases. CDR3 length: 17 amino acids. Germline V gene data show CDR1 as MGHRA and CDR2 as YSYEKL. Trimming removed 0 bases from V and 2 bases from J, with 17 bases in between. The CDR3 bases are TGCGCCAGCAGCCAAGAATCATTCGGAGGGAAAACCTACGAGCAGTACTTC. Amino acid sequence: CASSQESFGGKTYEQYF.

The chain couples TRBV10-3 to TRBJ2-7; TRBD2 agrees at 7 bases. Germline V CDR1 and CDR2: ENHRY, SYGVKD. CDR3 length: 12 amino acids. With V trimmed by 11 bases and J by 3 bases, 7 bases remained unmatched. In DNA form, the CDR3 reads TGTGCCTCTCGGGAGGATCTCTACGAGCAGTACTTC. Translated: CASREDLYEQYF.

The genes are TRBV12-3 or TRBV12-4 and TRBJ1-3; D gene uncertain. This CDR3 spans 13 amino acids. Trimming left V 5 bases short and J 4 bases short, with 9 bases between. The CDR3 DNA follows: TGTGCCAGCAGTCCCGTAGCGGGAAACACCATATATTTT. This encodes CASSPVAGNTIYF.

In DNA form, the CDR3 reads TGCAGTGCTAGTGAGCAGATGACTACCTACGAGCAGTACTTC. It specifies CSASEQMTTYEQYF. The chain carries TRBV20-1 and TRBJ2-7, with D possibly being TRBD2 (5 bases). Germline-derived CDR1 and CDR2 are DFQATT and SNEGSKA (reference sequence). The CDR3 spans 14 residues. V was cut by 3 bases and J by 2 bases, with 14 bases left in between.

The rearrangement links TRBV3-1 (or the pseudogene TRBV3-2) to TRBJ2-5; 14 bases agree with TRBD2. The CDR3 length is 15 residues. V lost 4 bases to trimming and J lost 5 bases; unmatched junction nucleotides: 3. Germline lookup yields CDR1 LGHDT and CDR2 YNNKEL (reference sequence). Here the CDR3 reads CASSLGTSGGETQYF. DNA of the CDR3: TGTGCCAGCAGCCTTGGGACTAGCGGGGGTGAGACCCAGTACTTC.

V usage is TRBV19 and J usage is TRBJ1-4; D might be TRBD1 (6 bases). This CDR3 has 18 amino acids. V lost 4 bases, J lost 7 bases, and 25 bases lay in between. Germline assignment: CDR1 LNHDA and CDR2 SQIVND (reference sequence). The CDR3 nucleotides are TGTGCCAGTAGTAAATGGGACAACCGGGACACCCGGCGTGAAAAACTGTTTTTT. Residues: CASSKWDNRDTRREKLFF. Looking up the rest from reference TRBV19 and TRBJ1-4 gives the full variable domain: DGGITQSPKYLFRKEGQNVTLSCEQNLNHDAMYWYRQDPGQGLRLIYYSQIVNDFQKGDIAEGYSVSREKKESFPLTVTSAQKNPTAFYLCASSKWDNRDTRREKLFFGSGTQLSVL.

The CDR3: CASSLTPRVSTDTQYF. CDR3 DNA: TGTGCCAGCAGCTTAACCCCCCGCGTTAGCACAGATACGCAGTATTTT. The genes are TRBV11-2 and TRBJ2-3, with unresolved D. V lost 2 bases and J 0 bases, leaving 12 bases between the germline ends. This CDR3 is built from 16 residues. Per germline, CDR1 SGHAT and CDR2 FQNNGV.

This chain connects TRBV6-6 to TRBJ2-2; TRBD1 is a possible D gene (5 bases). Trimming left V 2 bases short and J 7 bases short, with 14 bases between. The CDR3 covers 15 residues. Germline V lookup: CDR1 MNHNY, CDR2 SVGAGI (reference sequence). The CDR3 sequence is CASSYGQGGNGELFF. The CDR3 coding sequence is TGTGCCAGCAGTTACGGGCAGGGCGGTAACGGGGAGCTGTTTTTT.

In this sample, this clone turned up once. The chain employs TRBV19 and TRBJ2-1, with 12 bases identical to TRBD2. V shed 3 bases and J 3 bases; nucleotides not matched to a gene: 3. The germline gives CDR1 LNHDA, CDR2 SQIVND (reference sequence). This CDR3 region has 16 residues. The CDR3 reads CASSISTSGSYNEQFF. The CDR3 nucleotides read TGTGCCAGTAGTATTTCGACTAGCGGGAGCTACAATGAGCAGTTCTTC.

The rearrangement joins TRBV28 to TRBJ1-2, with TRBD1 identical over 8 bases. CDR3 length: 16 amino acids. The V gene's germline CDR1 is MDHEN and CDR2 SYDVKM. V gave up 8 bases and J gave up 0 bases; unmatched junction bases: 11. The CDR3: CASLLQGGLPNYGYTF. CDR3 coding DNA: TGTGCCAGCCTGTTACAGGGGGGATTACCTAACTATGGCTACACCTTC.

This sequence joins TRBV11-2 and TRBJ1-2, with D perhaps matching TRBD1 (5 bases). V was cut by 5 bases and J by 1 base, with 17 bases left in between. Germline V lookup: CDR1 SGHAT, CDR2 FQNNGV. This CDR3 comprises 16 residues. CDR3 protein: CASSPRSRDLNYGYTF. The CDR3 DNA follows: TGTGCCAGCAGCCCCAGGTCCAGGGATCTTAACTATGGCTACACCTTC.

This chain joins TRBV5-6 and TRBJ2-3; D not resolved. There are 12 residues in the CDR3. Deletions cut 3 bases from V and 2 bases from J, with 4 bases between. Germline V lookup: CDR1 SGHDT, CDR2 YYEEEE. The CDR3 DNA sequence: TGTGCCAGCAGCTCCTTCACAGATACGCAGTATTTT. Protein: CASSSFTDTQYF.

The chain combines TRBV3-1 (or the pseudogene TRBV3-2) with TRBJ1-2; 8 positions match TRBD1. V lost 1 base and J lost 8; bases outside the gene matches: 3. Germline-derived CDR1 and CDR2 are LGHDT and YNNKEL (reference sequence). The CDR3 spans 13 residues. The DNA for the CDR3 is TGTGCCAGCAGCCAAGCAGGGGGCGACGGCTACACCTTC. Translated, it gives CASSQAGGDGYTF.